This T cell receptor (beta chain) was retrieved from a study of T cells in Graves' hyperthyroidism and ophthalmopathy. The overall study: It was at initial diagnosis, before any treatment, that peripheral blood was collected. Study results and limitations: A model built on 13 V-J features separated ophthalmopathy from stable hyperthyroidism. Most thyroid clonotypes expanded above 0.001 were also detected in blood.

RNA transcripts were the template for amplifying TCR beta CDR3 regions. First-round RT-PCR with HTBI primers amplified the TCR CDR3 region. One entry per CDR3 protein results from TCRdb running MiXCR on the multiplex PCR reads. The sample yields approximately 480,000 distinct CDR3 sequences, less than 25% seen once. This clonotype was detected a few times. Its antigen is unidentified. Patients aged 18 to 65 with hyperthyroidism were newly diagnosed, with duration under 2 months. V shed 3 bases and J shed 7 bases, with 12 bases lying between them. The CDR3 is 12 residues long. Germline CDR1 reads GTSNPN; CDR2 reads SVGIG (reference sequence).

The chain uses TRBV30 and TRBJ1-2, with D possibly being TRBD1 (6 bases). The clonotype comes from a man between 18 and 35 years old with Graves' hyperthyroidism. The sequenced sample was blood. CDR3 region: CAWSQGNPGYTF. Here the CDR3 DNA reads TGTGCCTGGAGCCAGGGGAATCCTGGCTACACCTTC.